The 3 T cell receptor beta chains below all came from one sample that was sequenced in a study of cytomegalovirus exposure and HLA in healthy donors. Assay used: immunoSEQ multiplex PCR; TCRdb lists only in-frame clones, some missing. The sample has 130,000 or so clones, roughly nine tenths seen once; the top ten hold roughly 9.3%. Sequenced: PBMCs. These receptors were taken from a woman aged 18-35 years in good health and CMV-seropositive.

This clone was found many times. This rearrangement joins TRBV4-3 to TRBJ2-7; the D is unclear. Germline V gene sequence: CDR1 LGHNA, CDR2 YSLEER. V lost 0 bases and J 2 bases, leaving 11 bases between the germline ends. This CDR3 has 15 amino acids. The CDR3 region has the DNA TGCGCCAGCAGCCAAGATCCCCTGGCAGCCTACGAGCAGTACTTC. Residues: CASSQDPLAAYEQYF.

The V gene is TRBV9, the J gene TRBJ1-1; D gene uncertain. The CDR3 loop spans 16 amino acids. Germline V CDR1 and CDR2: SGDLS, YYNGEE. V was cut by 0 bases and J by 0 bases, with 12 bases left in between. CDR3 DNA sequence: TGTGCCAGCAGCGTAGAGCCAGACGGGATGAACACTGAAGCTTTCTTT. This translates into CASSVEPDGMNTEAFF.

The chain employs TRBV30 and TRBJ1-4; the match to TRBD1 covers 7 bases. Germline V gene data show CDR1 as GTSNPN and CDR2 as SVGIG (reference sequence). This CDR3 has 16 residues. J lost 5 bases, V lost 5 bases, and 14 bases had no gene match. CDR3 loop: CAWAMGQSTSNEKLFF. CDR3 DNA sequence: TGTGCCTGGGCAATGGGACAGAGTACTTCAAATGAAAAACTGTTTTTT.